Below are 23 T cell receptor beta chains sequenced from a single sample in a study of T cells after posttransplantation cyclophosphamide. Only in-frame clones appear in the TCRdb table, and some are missing; sequencing was by immunoSEQ multiplex PCR. The repertoire consists of over 30,000 clones, none detected only once. The material sequenced was PBMCs. These receptors all stem from a girl between 10 and 17 years old in good health, CMV-negative, and a related stem cell transplant donor.

J is TRBJ2-2 and V is TRBV5-4; unclear D gene. This CDR3 contains 11 residues. Germline lookup yields CDR1 SGHNT and CDR2 YYREEE (reference sequence). V was shortened by 6 bases and J by 7 bases, with 7 bases between the two germline ends. In DNA form, the CDR3 reads TGTGCCAGCACCCTGAGCGGGGAGCTGTTTTTT. Translation gives CASTLSGELFF.

This clone was observed many times. The chain carries TRBV19 and TRBJ1-1; D unclear. The germline V and J ends were trimmed by 3 bases and 4 bases, with 9 bases remaining between them. Per germline, CDR1 LNHDA and CDR2 SQIVND (reference sequence). The CDR3 loop spans 13 amino acids. CDR3: CASSIGSGTEAFF. Written as DNA, the CDR3 is TGTGCCAGTAGTATTGGGAGTGGCACTGAAGCTTTCTTT. Full variable domain (rest looked up from reference TRBV19 and TRBJ1-1): DGGITQSPKYLFRKEGQNVTLSCEQNLNHDAMYWYRQDPGQGLRLIYYSQIVNDFQKGDIAEGYSVSREKKESFPLTVTSAQKNPTAFYLCASSIGSGTEAFFGQGTRLTVV.

This rearrangement joins TRBV28 to TRBJ1-5; 11 positions match TRBD1. Germline loops: CDR1 MDHEN, CDR2 SYDVKM. This CDR3 is 16 amino acids long. J was trimmed by 4 bases and V by 6 bases; bases with no gene match: 8. The CDR3 reads CASSLRTGGSNQPQHF. The DNA of the CDR3 is TGTGCCAGCAGCCTCCGGACAGGGGGCTCGAATCAGCCCCAGCATTTT.

This clone has only a few counts. V is TRBV11-3 and J is TRBJ2-2, with D possibly TRBD2 on 6 matching bases. The CDR3 has 16 residues. Germline values: CDR1 SGHNT, CDR2 YENEEA. V was shortened by 1 base and J by 5 bases, with 14 bases between the two germline ends. The CDR3 DNA reads as TGTGCCAGCAGCTTAGGCCGGGACTCCAGTACCGGGGAGCTGTTTTTT. Translation: CASSLGRDSSTGELFF. Full variable domain (rest looked up from reference TRBV11-3 and TRBJ2-2): EAGVVQSPRYKIIEKKQPVAFWCNPISGHNTLYWYLQNLGQGPELLIRYENEEAVDDSQLPKDRFSAERLKGVDSTLKIQPAELGDSAVYLCASSLGRDSSTGELFFGEGSRLTVL.

This clone was counted many times. For the CDR3, the DNA is TGCGCCAGCAGTATTGATTACAGGGGTGGTGGCTACACCTTC. Protein: CASSIDYRGGGYTF. The V gene is TRBV5-1, the J gene TRBJ1-2; 7 bases match TRBD1. CDR3 length: 14 residues. CDR1 is SGHRS and CDR2 is YFSETQ in the germline V gene. Trimming took 5 bases from V and 7 from J; bases not matched to a gene: 11.

This clone was recorded many times. This chain joins TRBV6-5 and TRBJ1-2, with D hard to call. In germline, CDR1 is MNHEY, CDR2 SVGAGI. The CDR3 runs 14 residues. V gave up 10 bases and J gave up 8 bases, with 23 bases separating them. The CDR3 loop is CATAPYGLLRGYTF. DNA of the CDR3: TGTGCCACGGCACCATACGGCTTACTGAGGGGCTACACCTTC.

At least ten counts were recorded for this clone. V and J are TRBV2 and TRBJ1-1, with 8 positions matching TRBD1. J was trimmed by 4 bases and V by 7 bases; bases with no gene match: 8. The germline CDR1 and CDR2 sequences are SNHLY and FYNNEI. The CDR3 length is 14 residues. CDR3 residues: CASKAMTGVTEAFF. For the CDR3, the DNA is TGTGCCAGCAAAGCCATGACAGGGGTCACTGAAGCTTTCTTT.

This clone came up many times. The CDR3 here is CASSFRDRGYEQYF. CDR3 sequence (DNA): TGTGCCAGCAGTTTTCGGGACAGGGGTTACGAGCAGTACTTC. V gene TRBV28 combines with J gene TRBJ2-7, with TRBD1 identical over 10 bases. V was pared by 3 bases and J by 4 bases, with 3 bases of the junction left unmatched. Germline values: CDR1 MDHEN, CDR2 SYDVKM. This CDR3 is 14 amino acids long. Drawing the rest from reference TRBV28 and TRBJ2-7, the complete variable domain is DVKVTQSSRYLVKRTGEKVFLECVQDMDHENMFWYRQDPGLGLRLIYFSYDVKMKEKGDIPEGYSVSREKKERFSLILESASTNQTSMYLCASSFRDRGYEQYFGPGTRLTVT.

The table lists this clone with many counts. This sequence joins TRBV9 and TRBJ2-2; 11 bases align to TRBD1. The junction had 9 bases not matched to a gene; V was cut back by 3 bases and J by 5 bases. The CDR3 consists of 17 residues. CDR1 and CDR2 (germline): SGDLS, YYNGEE. The CDR3 loop is CASSASAGTGGTGELFF. CDR3 DNA: TGTGCCAGCAGCGCCTCCGCGGGGACAGGGGGGACCGGGGAGCTGTTTTTT.

The table lists this clone with many counts. The chain has TRBV6-1 and TRBJ2-7; 7 positions agree with TRBD1. V shed 3 bases, J shed 3 bases, and the junction held 5 bases outside the gene matches. This CDR3 has 14 amino acids. Germline V gene sequence: CDR1 MNHNS, CDR2 SASEGT. CDR3 nucleotides: TGTGCCAGCAGTGACCGGGACAGATACTACGAGCAGTACTTC. Its protein is CASSDRDRYYEQYF.

This clone was counted ten times or more. The chain recombines TRBV2 with TRBJ1-1, with D hard to call. CDR3 size: 15 residues. V lost 4 bases and J 6 bases, leaving 18 bases between the germline ends. The V gene's germline CDR1 is SNHLY and CDR2 FYNNEI. The CDR3 nucleotides read TGTGCCAGCAGTGCTTTCAGGAATCTCATCCCTGAAGCTTTCTTT. It is translated as CASSAFRNLIPEAFF.

This chain links TRBV7-9 with TRBJ2-2; 10 nucleotides match TRBD1. Germline V gene data show CDR1 as SEHNR and CDR2 as FQNEAQ (reference sequence). The CDR3 has 18 amino acids. V shed 1 base and J 4 bases; nucleotides not matched to a gene: 9. In DNA, the CDR3 is TGTGCCAGCAGCTTAGGGCCCCCGGGACAGGGGCCCACCGGGGAGCTGTTTTTT. Translated, it gives CASSLGPPGQGPTGELFF. The complete variable domain, with remaining parts taken from reference TRBV7-9 and TRBJ2-2, reads DTGVSQNPRHKITKRGQNVTFRCDPISEHNRLYWYRQTLGQGPEFLTYFQNEAQLEKSRLLSDRFSAERPKGSFSTLEIQRTEQGDSAMYLCASSLGPPGQGPTGELFFGEGSRLTVL.

This clone was observed at least ten times. The chain has TRBV7-3 and TRBJ2-1; 11 positions agree with TRBD2. CDR1 and CDR2 from the germline V gene are SGHTA and FQGTGA. This CDR3 has 15 amino acids. With V trimmed by 5 bases and J by 5 bases, 5 bases remained unmatched. The CDR3 nucleotides are TGTGCCAGCAGCCTTGTAGCGGGAGGGCACAATGAGCAGTTCTTC. Translation: CASSLVAGGHNEQFF. The full variable domain, rest sourced from reference TRBV7-3 and TRBJ2-1, is GAGVSQTPSNKVTEKGKYVELRCDPISGHTALYWYRQSLGQGPEFLIYFQGTGAADDSGLPNDRFFAVRPEGSVSTLKIQRTERGDSAVYLCASSLVAGGHNEQFFGPGTRLTVL.

This clone was counted many times. The CDR3 spells CASSQDRREVFSGNTIYF. The CDR3 DNA reads TGCGCCAGCAGCCAAGATCGGCGGGAAGTTTTCTCTGGAAACACCATATATTTT. The genes are TRBV4-1 and TRBJ1-3; no firm D call. Germline CDR1 reads MGHRA; CDR2 reads YSYEKL. The CDR3 sequence is 18 residues long. V gave up 0 bases and J gave up 0 bases, with 15 bases separating them.

At least ten counts were recorded for this clone. This sequence joins TRBV6-1 and TRBJ1-4; D might be TRBD1 (5 bases). The V end was cut by 6 bases, the J end by 4 bases, with 6 bases between. The CDR3 covers 12 residues. CDR1 is MNHNS, CDR2 SASEGT, per germline. For the CDR3, the DNA is TGTGCCAGCAGGACAGTTAATGAAAAACTGTTTTTT. This translates into CASRTVNEKLFF.

This clone has ten or more counts. The CDR3 nucleotides read TGTGCCAGCAGCTTGGACATTTTGGGACAGGTTCTCCCCACTGAAGCTTTCTTT. Amino acids: CASSLDILGQVLPTEAFF. The chain has TRBV5-5 and TRBJ1-1, with 8 positions matching TRBD1. CDR3 length: 18 amino acids. V gave up 0 bases and J gave up 4 bases; unmatched junction bases: 14. The germline gives CDR1 SGHKS, CDR2 YYEKEE (reference sequence).

This sequence joins TRBV6-6 and TRBJ2-2; 7 nucleotides align to TRBD1. Per the germline V gene, CDR1 is MNHNY and CDR2 is SVGAGI (reference sequence). V lost 7 bases to trimming and J lost 2 bases; unmatched junction nucleotides: 7. The CDR3 has 15 amino acids. CDR3 loop: CASTRTGFNTGELFF. CDR3 DNA: TGTGCCAGCACCCGGACAGGATTCAACACCGGGGAGCTGTTTTTT.

There are many counts of this clone. The V call is TRBV5-4, the J call TRBJ2-3, with TRBD2 matching over 13 bases. Trimming at V came to 4 bases and at J to 0 bases, leaving 2 bases not matched to a gene. There are 16 residues in the CDR3. Looked up from germline, CDR1 is SGHNT and CDR2 is YYREEE (reference sequence). The CDR3 sequence is CASSLGLAGSTDTQYF. CDR3 DNA sequence: TGTGCCAGCAGCCTGGGACTAGCGGGGAGCACAGATACGCAGTATTTT.

The chain carries TRBV7-8 and TRBJ2-7, with 9 bases matching TRBD1. Looked up from germline, CDR1 is SGHVS and CDR2 is FQNEAQ. The junction had 8 bases not matched to a gene; V was cut back by 6 bases and J by 5 bases. This CDR3 spans 14 amino acids. CDR3 in DNA: TGTGCCAGCAGGCTACAGGGGGCTGGAGACGAGCAGTACTTC. The encoded protein is CASRLQGAGDEQYF.

This clone was counted at least ten times. The chain links TRBV5-4 to TRBJ1-1, with 7 bases that match TRBD1. The CDR3 is made up of 14 amino acids. The germline V gene has CDR1 SGHNT and CDR2 YYREEE (reference sequence). The J segment lost 4 bases and the V segment lost 4 bases, leaving 7 bases of the junction unmatched. In nucleotides, the CDR3 is TGTGCCAGCAGCGTGACAGGGAAAGGCACTGAAGCTTTCTTT. It yields the protein CASSVTGKGTEAFF.

This clone was detected ten times or more. V gene TRBV11-2 combines with J gene TRBJ2-7; D not certain. Germline CDR1 is SGHAT and CDR2 is FQNNGV. V was pared by 1 base and J by 3 bases, with 7 bases between. The length of the CDR3 is 13 residues. The CDR3 loop reads CASSLVQFYEQYF. The CDR3 region has the DNA TGTGCCAGCAGCTTAGTGCAGTTCTACGAGCAGTACTTC. Variable domain in full (rest from reference TRBV11-2 and TRBJ2-7): EAGVAQSPRYKIIEKRQSVAFWCNPISGHATLYWYQQILGQGPKLLIQFQNNGVVDDSQLPKDRFSAERLKGVDSTLKIQPAKLEDSAVYLCASSLVQFYEQYFGPGTRLTVT.

Concerning this clone: This CDR3 fails to terminate in the conserved phenylalanine or tryptophan, so it likely reflects a read error. The V call is TRBV6-5, the J call TRBJ1-1, with D uncertain. Germline lookup yields CDR1 MNHEY and CDR2 SVGAGI. The CDR3 totals 15 residues. Trimming pared 0 bases from V and 5 bases from J, leaving 13 bases between. The CDR3 DNA is TGTGCCAGCAGTTACTCGTACGGGGTCGGAACTGAAGCTTTCCTT. Its protein is CASSYSYGVGTEAFL.

This chain joins TRBV5-4 and TRBJ2-5; TRBD2 might be the D (8 bases). Matching the DNA end better, TRBJ2-7 makes the J call doubtful. CDR3 length equals 14 residues. The V gene's germline CDR1 is SGHNT and CDR2 YYREEE (reference sequence). The CDR3 spells CASSHGRGRDEQYF. The CDR3 nucleotides read TGTGCCAGCAGCCACGGGAGGGGGCGGGACGAGCAGTACTTC.